This T cell receptor (beta chain) came from a study of blood T cell repertoires in COVID-19. This clone turned up a few times. Libraries were prepared by immunoSEQ multiplex PCR; TCRdb keeps only in-frame clonotypes and omits some of them. The data show more than 90,000 clones, 80% to 90% seen once. This TCR derives from a man in his 70s who had recovered from COVID-19. Sequencing input: peripheral blood.

The CDR3 loop is CASSFGSVQTSPLHF. In DNA form, the CDR3 reads TGTGCCAGCAGCTTCGGGTCAGTTCAGACTTCACCCCTCCACTTT. The chain has TRBV7-2 and TRBJ1-6, with D unclear. The CDR3 extends over 15 amino acids. Looked up from germline, CDR1 is SGHTA and CDR2 is FQGNSA. V lost 3 bases, J lost 9 bases, and 15 bases lay in between.